Here is one T cell receptor beta chain with its context. As yet, its antigen is unknown. TCRdb fed the 5' RACE reads into MiXCR, producing one record per CDR3 protein. This sample yields about 350,000 distinct CDR3 sequences, of which about 13% are seen a single time; about a fifth belongs to the top ten. The data derive from a study of T-cell memory formation after mild COVID-19. The CDR3 sequence is 12 residues long. The germline V gene encodes CDR1 DFQATT and CDR2 SNEGSKA (reference sequence). V lost 5 bases and J 5 bases, leaving 12 bases between the germline ends. General observations from the study: CD4/CD8 balance characterized clones contracting day 15 to 85, and CD4+ skew characterized later expanders.

V gene TRBV20-1 combines with J gene TRBJ1-2; D call uncertain. Input material: PBMCs or a T cell subset sorted from them (not recorded which). The sequence came from a man younger than 35 who had mild COVID-19 (a few samples of this study predate the infection). Cell type and time point are not known. For the CDR3, the DNA is TGCAGTGCTGGGAGGAACGGGTATGGCTACACCTTC. Amino acids: CSAGRNGYGYTF.